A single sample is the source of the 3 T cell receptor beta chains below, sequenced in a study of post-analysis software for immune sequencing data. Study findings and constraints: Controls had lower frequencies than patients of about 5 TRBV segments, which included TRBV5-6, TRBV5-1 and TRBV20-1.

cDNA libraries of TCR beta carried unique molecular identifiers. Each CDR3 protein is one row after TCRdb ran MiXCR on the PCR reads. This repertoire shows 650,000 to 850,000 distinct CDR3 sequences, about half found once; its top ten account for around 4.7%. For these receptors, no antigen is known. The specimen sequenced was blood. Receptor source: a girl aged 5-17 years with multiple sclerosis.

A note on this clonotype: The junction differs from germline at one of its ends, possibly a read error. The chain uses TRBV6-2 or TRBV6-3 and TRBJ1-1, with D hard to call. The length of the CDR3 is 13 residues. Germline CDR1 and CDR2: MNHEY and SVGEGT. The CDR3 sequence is CASIKSLNTEAFF. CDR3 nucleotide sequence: TGTGCCAGCATAAAGAGTTTGAATACTGAAGCTTTCTTT.

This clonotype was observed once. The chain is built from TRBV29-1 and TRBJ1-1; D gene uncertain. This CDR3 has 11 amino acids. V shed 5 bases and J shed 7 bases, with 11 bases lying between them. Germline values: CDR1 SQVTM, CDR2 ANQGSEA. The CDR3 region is CSVSDPGEAFF. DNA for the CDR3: TGCAGCGTTTCGGACCCAGGTGAAGCTTTCTTT.

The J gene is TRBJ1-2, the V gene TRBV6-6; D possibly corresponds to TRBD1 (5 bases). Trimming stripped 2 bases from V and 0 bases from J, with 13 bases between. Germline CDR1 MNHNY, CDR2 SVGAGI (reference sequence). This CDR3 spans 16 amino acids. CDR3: CASSYVVGPANYGYTF. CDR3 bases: TGTGCCAGCAGTTACGTTGTGGGACCCGCTAACTATGGCTACACCTTC.